Following are 6 T cell receptor beta chains from one sample sequenced in a study of OX40 agonist ivuxolimab in advanced cancers. Sequencing used immunoSEQ multiplex PCR; TCRdb keeps in-frame clones, though not all of them. The sample lists roughly 70,000 clones, approximately 88% occurring once. The sample in question was CD4+ or CD8+ T cells sorted from blood, obtained in a trial of the OX40 agonist ivuxolimab. The origin of the receptors is an adult with an advanced solid tumor such as melanoma, head and neck, liver or kidney cancer.

This chain uses TRBV7-8 with TRBJ1-1; the D gene is possibly TRBD1 (5 bases). Trimming took 5 bases from V and 5 from J, leaving 18 bases between them. This CDR3 comprises 15 residues. From germline, CDR1 is SGHVS and CDR2 FQNEAQ. The CDR3 nucleotides are TGTGCCAGCAGCGTCGGGGACCCTAGGTGGACTGAAGCTTTCTTT. This gives the protein CASSVGDPRWTEAFF.

The chain uses TRBV19 and TRBJ1-2; D not resolved. This CDR3 has 14 amino acids. CDR1 and CDR2 (germline): LNHDA, SQIVND (reference sequence). The V gene lost 3 bases and the J gene lost 4 bases, with 12 bases spanning the gap. Written as DNA, the CDR3 is TGTGCCAGTAGTATCGGGCCACTGACCTATGGCTACACCTTC. Its protein product is CASSIGPLTYGYTF.

The J gene is TRBJ2-7, the V gene TRBV5-4, with 10 bases fitting TRBD1. Germline CDR1 and CDR2: SGHNT and YYREEE (reference sequence). This CDR3 contains 14 residues. The V gene end was trimmed by 3 bases and the J gene end by 4 bases; junction bases not matched to a gene: 4. Written as DNA, the CDR3 is TGTGCCAGCAGCTCGGGACAGGGGCTTTACGAGCAGTACTTC. Translated: CASSSGQGLYEQYF.

The chain joins TRBV2 to TRBJ1-5; D may be TRBD1 (5 bases). CDR3 length: 13 amino acids. Between the trimmed V and J ends, which lost 7 bases and 9 bases, there was a span of 16 bases. Germline-derived CDR1 and CDR2 are SNHLY and FYNNEI. The CDR3 protein is CASIRDLTGPQHF. In DNA form, the CDR3 reads TGTGCCAGCATTAGGGACCTCACGGGGCCCCAGCATTTT.

The chain is built from TRBV23-1 and TRBJ1-4, with a weak D call TRBD1 (5 bases). TRBV23-1 is filed as an ORF, its function uncertain. The V end lost 4 bases, the J end lost 8 bases, and 20 bases lay between the germline ends. CDR3 length: 16 amino acids. CDR3: CASSPWVGQGNEKLFF. In DNA form, the CDR3 reads TGCGCCAGCAGTCCCTGGGTAGGGCAGGGAAACGAAAAACTGTTTTTT.

The chain joins TRBV4-1 to TRBJ1-5; D unresolved. V shed 1 base and J shed 3 bases, with 7 bases lying between them. This CDR3 region has 14 residues. Germline CDR1 reads MGHRA; CDR2 reads YSYEKL. The DNA for the CDR3 is TGCGCCAGCAGCCAAGGGGCCGACAATCAGCCCCAGCATTTT. This codes for CASSQGADNQPQHF.